This entry lists 15 T cell receptor beta chains sequenced from one sample in a study of graft-versus-host responses after intestinal transplantation. Generated by immunoSEQ multiplex PCR, the TCRdb table keeps only in-frame clones and is missing some. This table holds roughly 97,000 clones, 87% found once. These TCRs' antigens remain unknown. Sequences were derived from unstimulated CD4+ T cells sorted from spleen or lymph node cells, sampled before intestinal transplant. These receptors all come from a human donor who received an intestinal transplant.

This clone was seen a single time. The V gene is TRBV6-5, the J gene TRBJ1-2, with TRBD1 identical over 8 bases. Germline lookup yields CDR1 MNHEY and CDR2 SVGAGI. This CDR3 is 15 amino acids long. After removal of 0 bases from V and 5 bases from J, the junction contained 5 bases not matched to a gene. CDR3: CASSYSLDRAYGYTF. The CDR3 bases are TGTGCCAGCAGTTACTCGCTGGACAGGGCTTATGGCTACACCTTC.

This clone was found once. The chain carries TRBV5-1 and TRBJ2-3; the D call may be TRBD1 or TRBD2 (5 bases each). Trimming cost V 4 bases and J 0 bases, with 15 bases left between them. This CDR3 has 16 amino acids. Germline values: CDR1 SGHRS, CDR2 YFSETQ. The CDR3 loop is CASSPGTNPSTDTQYF. Here the CDR3 DNA reads TGCGCCAGCAGCCCCGGGACCAACCCTAGCACAGATACGCAGTATTTT. Drawing the rest from reference TRBV5-1 and TRBJ2-3, the complete variable domain is KAGVTQTPRYLIKTRGQQVTLSCSPISGHRSVSWYQQTPGQGLQFLFEYFSETQRNKGNFPGRFSGRQFSNSRSEMNVSTLELGDSALYLCASSPGTNPSTDTQYFGPGTRLTVL.

The chain recombines TRBV10-3 with TRBJ1-5; possible D gene TRBD1, 6 bases. Trimming removed 1 base at V and 2 bases at J, with 21 bases between. Germline V gives CDR1 ENHRY, CDR2 SYGVKD. CDR3 length equals 19 residues. DNA of the CDR3: TGTGCCATCAGTGAGTTTAGCCGGGACACCGGAGGTGGCAATCAGCCCCAGCATTTT. Translating it yields CAISEFSRDTGGGNQPQHF.

The J gene is TRBJ2-3, the V gene TRBV5-1; no clear D. Germline CDR1 reads SGHRS; CDR2 reads YFSETQ. This CDR3 contains 12 residues. Trimming removed 0 bases from V and 4 bases from J, with 3 bases in between. In nucleotides, the CDR3 is TGCGCCAGCAGCTTGGCTCCAGATACGCAGTATTTT. It encodes CASSLAPDTQYF.

V gene TRBV30 combines with J gene TRBJ1-5, with 7 bases identical to TRBD1. Germline V CDR1 and CDR2: GTSNPN, SVGIG (reference sequence). The CDR3 covers 14 residues. V lost 5 bases to trimming and J lost 7 bases; unmatched junction nucleotides: 11. The CDR3 DNA sequence: TGTGCCTGGGCACTGGGACAGCCTGGGCAGCCCCAGCATTTT. This sequence encodes CAWALGQPGQPQHF.

This CDR3 reads CSVADLLFQETQYF. In DNA form, the CDR3 reads TGTTCAGTGGCGGACCTACTCTTCCAAGAGACCCAGTACTTC. This sequence joins TRBV6-1 and TRBJ2-5; D is uncertain. The germline CDR1 and CDR2 sequences are MNHNS and SASEGT. The CDR3 sequence is 14 residues long.

This chain links TRBV18 with TRBJ1-2; possibly TRBD1 for D (5 bases). V gave up 4 bases and J gave up 5 bases, with 11 bases separating them. This CDR3 comprises 13 residues. Germline assignment: CDR1 KGHSH and CDR2 LQKENI. CDR3 bases: TGTGCCAGCTCACTCGACAGAGTATATGGCTACACCTTC. Translating gives CASSLDRVYGYTF. Supplemented by reference TRBV18 and TRBJ1-2, the full variable domain reads NAGVMQNPRHLVRRRGQEARLRCSPMKGHSHVYWYRQLPEEGLKFMVYLQKENIIDESGMPKERFSAEFPKEGPSILRIQQVVRGDSAAYFCASSLDRVYGYTFGSGTRLTVV.

This clone has more than one count but fewer than ten. The gene calls are TRBV6-6 and TRBJ2-2; a possible D gene is TRBD2 (5 bases). This CDR3 region has 13 residues. Germline CDR1 and CDR2: MNHNY and SVGAGI (reference sequence). V was clipped by 6 bases and J by 1 base, with 6 bases between them. This CDR3 reads CASRGRNTGELFF. CDR3 DNA sequence: TGTGCCAGCAGGGGGAGGAACACCGGGGAGCTGTTTTTT.

The chain carries TRBV15 and TRBJ1-3; no reliable D call. The CDR3 totals 19 residues. V was shortened by 1 base and J by 0 bases, with 19 bases between the two germline ends. CDR1 and CDR2 (germline): LNHNV, YYDKDF (reference sequence). As DNA, the CDR3 is TGTGCCACCAGCAGAGTAGGAGCAGCCAGATTTTTCTCTGGAAACACCATATATTTT. Translation gives CATSRVGAARFFSGNTIYF.

V gene TRBV4-2 combines with J gene TRBJ2-1; 7 bases are shared with TRBD2. Germline CDR1 and CDR2: LGHNA and YNFKEQ. The CDR3 spans 15 residues. The V gene end was trimmed by 5 bases and the J gene end by 0 bases; junction bases not matched to a gene: 4. The CDR3 loop is CASSSTSASYNEQFF. The CDR3 DNA reads as TGTGCCAGCAGCTCCACTAGCGCCTCCTACAATGAGCAGTTCTTC.

This chain connects TRBV2 to TRBJ1-5, with D perhaps matching TRBD1 (5 bases). From germline, CDR1 is SNHLY and CDR2 FYNNEI. This CDR3 has 17 residues. Trimming took off 0 bases at V and 2 bases at J, with 14 bases between the two ends. The chain's CDR3 is CASSEALGQGGNQPQHF. The CDR3 nucleotides are TGTGCCAGCAGTGAAGCCCTAGGTCAGGGAGGCAATCAGCCCCAGCATTTT.

V and J are TRBV6-1 and TRBJ2-7, with D maybe TRBD2 (5 bases). This CDR3 is built from 13 residues. The germline V gene has CDR1 MNHNS and CDR2 SASEGT. Trimming shortened V by 6 bases and J by 3 bases, and 12 bases separated the two germline ends. The CDR3 bases are TGTGCCAGCAGCGCTGACGGGATCTACGAGCAGTACTTC. Translation: CASSADGIYEQYF.

The rearrangement links TRBV9 to TRBJ1-2, with 7 bases aligning to TRBD1. The CDR3 has 14 amino acids. Trimming cost V 0 bases and J 8 bases; bases outside gene matches: 7. The V gene's germline CDR1 is SGDLS and CDR2 YYNGEE. The CDR3, as DNA: TGTGCCAGCAGCGTAGGCGGTGGGACAGAAGGCTACACCTTC. Translating it yields CASSVGGGTEGYTF.

The chain employs TRBV19 and TRBJ2-5; tentatively, D is TRBD1 or TRBD2 (6 bases each). From germline, CDR1 is LNHDA and CDR2 SQIVND (reference sequence). The CDR3 has 14 amino acids. V lost 0 bases to trimming and J lost 5 bases, with 10 bases between them. Here the CDR3 DNA reads TGTGCCAGTAGTATAGACCGGGGGCGGGAGACCCAGTACTTC. Residues: CASSIDRGRETQYF.

The chain carries TRBV7-4 and TRBJ2-7, with 10 nucleotides matching TRBD2. V dropped 2 bases and J dropped 3; count of bases not matched to a gene: 4. This CDR3 has 15 residues. Germline V CDR1 and CDR2: SGHVT, SQSDAQ. CDR3 sequence (DNA): TGTGCCAGCAGCTTATCTAGCGGGAGACTCTACGAGCAGTACTTC. Translated: CASSLSSGRLYEQYF.